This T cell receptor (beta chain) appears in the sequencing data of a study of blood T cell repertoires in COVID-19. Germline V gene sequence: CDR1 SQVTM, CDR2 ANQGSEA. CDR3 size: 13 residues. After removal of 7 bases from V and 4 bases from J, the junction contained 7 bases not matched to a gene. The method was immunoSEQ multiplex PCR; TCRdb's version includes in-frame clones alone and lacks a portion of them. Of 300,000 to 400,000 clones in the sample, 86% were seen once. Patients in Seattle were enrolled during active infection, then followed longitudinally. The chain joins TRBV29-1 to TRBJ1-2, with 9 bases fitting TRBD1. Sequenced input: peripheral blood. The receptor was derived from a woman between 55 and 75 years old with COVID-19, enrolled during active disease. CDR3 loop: CSDTTGGIYGYTF. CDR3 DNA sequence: TGCAGCGATACTACAGGGGGCATCTATGGCTACACCTTC.